The clone carrying this T cell receptor (beta chain) was counted many times. No antigen is known for it. The data were taken from a study of T cells in Graves' hyperthyroidism and ophthalmopathy. Findings and limits, study-wide: Peripheral blood also featured most of the thyroid clonotypes expanded above 0.001. The model forecast ophthalmopathy, anticipating it by a median about 6.5 months before onset.

Germline V gives CDR1 MDHEN, CDR2 SYDVKM. The length of the CDR3 is 12 residues. V lost 7 bases and J lost 11, with 17 bases in between. Using RNA transcripts as the source, TCR beta CDR3 regions were amplified. HTBI primers were the set used in a first-round RT-PCR of the TCR CDR3. One entry per CDR3 protein results from TCRdb running MiXCR on the multiplex PCR reads. Of about 410,000 distinct CDR3 sequences in the sample, 13% to 15% were seen once. Diagnosis rested on symptoms, serum thyroxine and TRAb, thyroid ultrasound, and orbital computed tomography. Fresh peripheral blood, about 9.3 ml, yielded the PBMCs.

The sequence was collected from a woman in her 30s with Graves' ophthalmopathy. V is TRBV28 and J is TRBJ1-1, with D perhaps matching TRBD1 (5 bases). Sequenced material: blood. The CDR3 region is CASNLGHLGAFF. The CDR3 DNA reads TGTGCCAGCAACCTAGGACATCTGGGGGCTTTCTTT.